These 10 T cell receptor beta chains share one sample of origin, sequenced in a study of low-dose radiotherapy and immunotherapy resistance in tumors. This sample's time point: after trial treatment. Treatment defined: LDRT plus nivolumab, ipilimumab, low-dose cyclophosphamide and aspirin (RACIN trial). TRAV- and TRBV-specific primers primed first-strand cDNA, covering alpha and beta chains. The PCR that amplified TCRs ran for 20 cycles, relying on a constant-region primer and a V-primer adapter. TCRdb re-analysed the reads in MiXCR, keeping a single row per CDR3 protein. Of tens of thousands of distinct CDR3 sequences in the sample, 25% to 30% were seen once. This specimen was PBMCs, taken after low-dose radiotherapy plus immunotherapy. These receptors all come from a male donor with prostate cancer.

This clonotype was detected only a few times. The chain employs TRBV27 and TRBJ2-7; no clear D. V shed 3 bases and J shed 6 bases, with 12 bases lying between them. This CDR3 region has 13 residues. Germline V lookup: CDR1 MNHEY, CDR2 SMNVEV (reference sequence). The CDR3 loop is CASSLSYSGEQYF. For the CDR3, the DNA is TGTGCCAGCAGTTTGTCCTACTCGGGCGAGCAGTACTTC.

This clonotype was picked up a small number of times. The DNA is omitted, as the CDR3 cannot be located on it reliably, and the CDR3 follows TCRdb's listing. J is TRBJ2-2 and V is TRBV20-1; the table's D call, TRBD2, has no DNA check behind it. The CDR3 length is 17 residues, termini included. Germline values: CDR1 DFQATT, CDR2 SNEGSKA (reference sequence). The CDR3 loop is CSARVGGAGELFFFFFF.

The rearrangement joins TRBV2 to TRBJ1-3; TRBD1 aligns across 8 bases. The V gene end was trimmed by 4 bases and the J gene end by 3 bases; junction bases not matched to a gene: 5. Germline CDR1 SNHLY, CDR2 FYNNEI. The CDR3 spans 15 residues. CDR3 residues: CASSGRTGNGNTIYF. In DNA form, the CDR3 reads TGTGCCAGCAGTGGAAGGACAGGGAATGGAAACACCATATATTTT.

The chain combines TRBV3-1 with TRBJ1-5; D is ambiguous. V dropped 1 base and J dropped 0 bases, with 4 bases sitting between them. The CDR3 runs to 14 residues. CDR1 LGHDT and CDR2 YNNKEL come from the germline V gene (reference sequence). The CDR3 reads CASSQGSSNQPQHF. The CDR3 bases are TGTGCCAGCAGCCAAGGAAGTAGCAATCAGCCCCAGCATTTT.

There are many counts of this clonotype. This rearrangement joins TRBV5-1 to TRBJ2-1, with 15 bases that match TRBD2. There are 16 residues in the CDR3. Germline lookup yields CDR1 SGHRS and CDR2 YFSETQ. V gave up 3 bases and J gave up 7 bases; unmatched junction bases: 5. The CDR3 DNA sequence: TGCGCCAGCAGCTCGGGACTAGCGGGAGGATGGAATGAGCAGTTCTTC. Protein sequence: CASSSGLAGGWNEQFF.

Judged by abundance, this clonotype is medium-sized. The chain couples TRBV29-1 to TRBJ2-7; 7 bases line up with TRBD1. CDR1 and CDR2 (germline): SQVTM, ANQGSEA. The CDR3 contains 12 residues. Trimming removed 6 bases from V and 5 bases from J; junction bases left unmatched: 7. CDR3 DNA sequence: TGCAGCGTGGCCGACACAGGGGACGAGCAGTACTTC. Encoded protein: CSVADTGDEQYF.

CDR3 amino acids: CAWTRGGGLGTYEQYF. In DNA form, the CDR3 reads TGTGCCTGGACCCGGGGGGGGGGACTAGGTACTTACGAGCAGTACTTC. The V call is TRBV30, the J call TRBJ2-7, with 8 bases aligning to TRBD2. This CDR3 has 16 amino acids. J was trimmed by 4 bases and V by 4 bases; bases with no gene match: 15. The germline gives CDR1 GTSNPN, CDR2 SVGIG (reference sequence).

Notes on this clonotype: One end of the junction varies from germline; a read error may be responsible. The chain uses TRBV11-1 and TRBJ2-5; D is unclear. The CDR3 has 14 residues. The germline CDR1 and CDR2 sequences are SGHAT and FQDESV (reference sequence). DNA of the CDR3: TGTGCCAGCAGCCTAGATCCGGGTCCAGAGACCCATTACTTC. Translation gives CASSLDPGPETHYF.

In this sample, this clonotype turned up a few times. The gene calls are TRBV28 and TRBJ1-1, with TRBD1 as a possible D gene (5 bases). Germline assignment: CDR1 MDHEN and CDR2 SYDVKM. V lost 6 bases and J lost 2, with 13 bases in between. The CDR3 loop spans 14 amino acids. In DNA form, the CDR3 reads TGTGCCAGCAGGACCCCCAGGGTCAACACTGAAGCTTTCTTT. Translated, it gives CASRTPRVNTEAFF.

This clonotype was seen repeatedly, ten times or more. The chain uses TRBV19 and TRBJ2-7; TRBD1 is a possible D gene (6 bases). V dropped 8 bases and J dropped 5 bases, with 10 bases sitting between them. The CDR3 covers 11 residues. Germline V gives CDR1 LNHDA, CDR2 SQIVND (reference sequence). CDR3 sequence reads: CASWGLNEQYF. Written as DNA, the CDR3 is TGTGCCAGTTGGGGGCTCAACGAGCAGTACTTC.